The clone carrying this T cell receptor beta chain was seen at least ten times. Its antigen is currently unknown. TCRdb ran MiXCR on the 5' RACE reads and lists one entry per CDR3 protein. The sample carries some 40,000 distinct CDR3 sequences, less than 6.5% recorded once. The germline V gene encodes CDR1 GTSNPN and CDR2 SVGIG (reference sequence). The V and J ends lost 2 bases and 9 bases, in that order; junction bases with no gene match: 5. There are 12 residues in the CDR3. This specimen comes from a study of early T cells in non-severe SARS-CoV-2 infection. Study overall: Chains stayed unpaired after sequencing of bulk RNA from unsorted whole blood. Study-wide results and caveats: Reliance on VDJdb matching favored anti-spike CD8 responses; private and CD4 specificities were missed.

This TCR was sampled from an adult who was a healthcare worker with PCR-confirmed SARS-CoV-2 infection or an uninfected control (not recorded which). Sequenced sample: whole blood. The V and J genes are TRBV30 and TRBJ1-2, with 8 bases lining up with TRBD1. The CDR3 reads CAWSKTGERYTF. CDR3 in DNA: TGTGCCTGGAGTAAGACAGGGGAGCGCTACACCTTC. The variable domain in full, with the rest retrieved from reference TRBV30 and TRBJ1-2, is SQTIHQWPATLVQPVGSPLSLECTVEGTSNPNLYWYRQAAGRGLQLLFYSVGIGQISSEVPQNLSASRPQDRQFILSSKKLLLSDSGFYLCAWSKTGERYTFGSGTRLTVV.